The subject of this entry is one T cell receptor (beta chain). Its cognate antigen is unknown. An absence of ophthalmopathy progression within 18 months meant stable Graves' hyperthyroidism. Not enrolled were patients with uncontrolled infection, other autoimmune disease, pregnancy or lactation. The CDR3 has 14 amino acids. Trimming took off 6 bases at V and 3 bases at J, with 11 bases between the two ends. Germline assignment: CDR1 MNHNS and CDR2 SASEGT. This entry belongs to a study of T cells in Graves' hyperthyroidism and ophthalmopathy. RNA transcripts were the template for amplifying TCR beta CDR3 regions. With the HTBI primer set, the TCR CDR3 went through a first round of RT-PCR. Via MiXCR, TCRdb re-called the multiplex PCR reads, giving one row per CDR3 protein. Here the sample spans approximately 400,000 distinct CDR3 sequences, 15% being singletons. Study findings and constraints: Most thyroid-expanded clonotypes above 0.001 were also found in blood. Ophthalmopathy prediction by the model preceded onset by a median about 6.5 months.

The V and J genes are TRBV6-1 and TRBJ1-4; maybe TRBD1 (5 bases). The material sequenced was blood. The clonotype comes from a woman younger than 45 with Graves' hyperthyroidism. CDR3 DNA sequence: TGTGCCAGCAGAACTAAAGGGGCTAATGAAAAACTGTTTTTT. Translated, it gives CASRTKGANEKLFF.